The 30 T cell receptor beta chains presented below share a single source sample, sequenced in a study of blood T cell repertoires in COVID-19. Clones were read by immunoSEQ multiplex PCR, and TCRdb kept only the in-frame ones, dropping some. Here the sample spans about 150,000 clones, around 77% being singletons. Material: peripheral blood. These TCRs come from a man aged 45-65 years with active or convalescent COVID-19.

The CDR3, as DNA: TGTGCCAGCAGTTACTCTCCACAGTATAATTCACCCCTCCACTTT. Translation gives CASSYSPQYNSPLHF. The chain has TRBV6-5 and TRBJ1-6; D is undetermined. The CDR3 consists of 15 residues. The germline V and J ends were trimmed by 0 bases and 4 bases, with 7 bases remaining between them. The germline V gene encodes CDR1 MNHEY and CDR2 SVGAGI.

The count of this clone is one. The genes are TRBV2 and TRBJ1-1; 8 nucleotides line up with TRBD1. Germline CDR1 is SNHLY and CDR2 is FYNNEI. The V and J ends lost 5 bases and 5 bases, in that order; junction bases with no gene match: 10. This CDR3 is 15 amino acids long. The CDR3 region has the DNA TGTGCCAGCAGTAAAGAAAGGACAGGGAAAACTGAAGCTTTCTTT. It codes for CASSKERTGKTEAFF.

The genes are TRBV7-6 and TRBJ2-7, with 10 bases fitting TRBD2. Unmatched junction bases numbered 14, after V lost 3 bases and J lost 3 bases. The CDR3 sequence is 18 residues long. Germline V CDR1 and CDR2: SGHVS, FNYEAQ. The CDR3, as DNA: TGTGCCAGCAGCTTCGCCCCAGGGACTAGCGCCTCCCTCTACGAGCAGTACTTC. The encoded protein is CASSFAPGTSASLYEQYF.

This chain uses TRBV6-5 with TRBJ1-3, with 9 bases that match TRBD1. The CDR3 runs 16 residues. The junction had 5 bases not matched to a gene; V was cut back by 2 bases and J by 3 bases. Germline CDR1 is MNHEY and CDR2 is SVGAGI. The CDR3 DNA reads TGTGCCAGCAGTTACGACAGGGGGGTCTTTGGAAACACCATATATTTT. It codes for CASSYDRGVFGNTIYF.

This sequence joins TRBV2 and TRBJ1-2; TRBD1 is a possible D gene (5 bases). Per germline, CDR1 SNHLY and CDR2 FYNNEI. V lost 3 bases, J lost 4 bases, and 6 bases lay in between. There are 12 residues in the CDR3. CDR3: CASSDRAYGYTF. The CDR3 nucleotides read TGTGCCAGCAGTGACAGGGCCTATGGCTACACCTTC.

V is TRBV7-6 and J is TRBJ2-7; TRBD2 matches 13 bases. From germline, CDR1 is SGHVS and CDR2 FNYEAQ. CDR3 length: 16 residues. V shed 7 bases, J shed 0 bases, and the junction held 6 bases outside the gene matches. CDR3 in DNA: TGTGCCAGCACCCTAGGGACTAGCGGGACCTCCTACGAGCAGTACTTC. Its protein product is CASTLGTSGTSYEQYF.

The rearrangement joins TRBV11-2 to TRBJ2-7, with a tentative D call TRBD2 (5 bases). Germline CDR1 SGHAT, CDR2 FQNNGV. V lost 5 bases and J 5 bases, leaving 13 bases between the germline ends. The CDR3 is 13 residues long. The CDR3 sequence: CASSLAGPHEQYF. CDR3 DNA sequence: TGTGCCAGCAGCCTAGCTGGCCCGCACGAGCAGTACTTC. Complete variable domain (other parts from reference TRBV11-2 and TRBJ2-7): EAGVAQSPRYKIIEKRQSVAFWCNPISGHATLYWYQQILGQGPKLLIQFQNNGVVDDSQLPKDRFSAERLKGVDSTLKIQPAKLEDSAVYLCASSLAGPHEQYFGPGTRLTVT.

In this sample, this clone turned up a few times. This chain connects TRBV5-1 to TRBJ2-7, with TRBD2 matching 8 bases. Germline loops: CDR1 SGHRS, CDR2 YFSETQ. The J segment lost 3 bases and the V segment lost 2 bases, leaving 1 base of the junction unmatched. This CDR3 has 13 amino acids. The CDR3 nucleotides read TGCGCCAGCAGCTTAGCGGGGGTCTACGAGCAGTACTTC. Amino acids: CASSLAGVYEQYF. Full variable domain (outside the CDR3, taken from reference TRBV5-1 and TRBJ2-7): KAGVTQTPRYLIKTRGQQVTLSCSPISGHRSVSWYQQTPGQGLQFLFEYFSETQRNKGNFPGRFSGRQFSNSRSEMNVSTLELGDSALYLCASSLAGVYEQYFGPGTRLTVT.

The chain uses TRBV6-6 and TRBJ2-7; TRBD2 aligns across 11 bases. The CDR3 sequence is 16 residues long. CDR1 and CDR2 from the germline V gene are MNHNY and SVGAGI (reference sequence). J lost 2 bases, V lost 0 bases, and 3 bases had no gene match. CDR3 coding DNA: TGTGCCAGCAGTTACTCGATTAGCGGGAGGGCCTACGAGCAGTACTTC. Translation: CASSYSISGRAYEQYF.

This clone was seen more than once but under ten times. The J gene is TRBJ2-2, the V gene TRBV7-2; 8 bases line up with TRBD2. Looked up from germline, CDR1 is SGHTA and CDR2 is FQGNSA. V lost 4 bases, J lost 3 bases, and 10 bases stayed unmatched. The CDR3 is made up of 17 amino acids. For the CDR3, the DNA is TGTGCCAGCAGCTCCCGGGGGGGAGGAGGGGACACCGGGGAGCTGTTTTTT. It translates to CASSSRGGGGDTGELFF. The full variable domain, rest sourced from reference TRBV7-2 and TRBJ2-2, is GAGVSQSPSNKVTEKGKDVELRCDPISGHTALYWYRQSLGQGLEFLIYFQGNSAPDKSGLPSDRFSAERTGGSVSTLTIQRTQQEDSAVYLCASSSRGGGGDTGELFFGEGSRLTVL.

The genes are TRBV7-2 and TRBJ2-7; D not resolved. The length of the CDR3 is 14 residues. Germline V lookup: CDR1 SGHTA, CDR2 FQGNSA. V gave up 2 bases and J gave up 5 bases, with 13 bases separating them. CDR3 sequence: CASSLTGSAHEQYF. CDR3 sequence (DNA): TGTGCCAGCAGCTTAACCGGTTCTGCCCACGAGCAGTACTTC.

This clone was recorded a few times. V and J are TRBV5-1 and TRBJ2-2; 12 bases align to TRBD1. Per germline, CDR1 SGHRS and CDR2 YFSETQ. The V gene end was trimmed by 3 bases and the J gene end by 3 bases; junction bases not matched to a gene: 6. The CDR3 has 17 residues. The CDR3 reads CASSSPGQGAHTGELFF. The CDR3 DNA reads as TGCGCCAGCAGCTCTCCGGGACAGGGGGCTCACACCGGGGAGCTGTTTTTT.

The chain links TRBV27 to TRBJ1-2; 10 bases align to TRBD1. J lost 7 bases, V lost 2 bases, and 10 bases had no gene match. The CDR3 covers 16 residues. Per germline, CDR1 MNHEY and CDR2 SMNVEV (reference sequence). The CDR3: CASSLRGTGAYAGYTF. The CDR3 nucleotides read TGTGCCAGCAGTTTAAGGGGGACAGGGGCATATGCTGGCTACACCTTC.

This chain joins TRBV19 and TRBJ2-7; maybe TRBD1 (6 bases). Deletions cut 4 bases from V and 4 bases from J, with 11 bases between. Germline CDR1 LNHDA, CDR2 SQIVND (reference sequence). This CDR3 is built from 13 residues. The CDR3 loop reads CASSRQALYEQYF. CDR3 DNA sequence: TGTGCCAGTAGTAGACAGGCACTTTACGAGCAGTACTTC. Together with reference TRBV19 and TRBJ2-7, the CDR3 gives the full variable domain: DGGITQSPKYLFRKEGQNVTLSCEQNLNHDAMYWYRQDPGQGLRLIYYSQIVNDFQKGDIAEGYSVSREKKESFPLTVTSAQKNPTAFYLCASSRQALYEQYFGPGTRLTVT.

The rearrangement links TRBV7-8 to TRBJ2-1; a weak D match, TRBD2 (6 bases). Trimming left V 1 base short and J 12 bases short, with 7 bases between. The germline V gene has CDR1 SGHVS and CDR2 FQNEAQ. The CDR3 is 11 residues long. DNA for the CDR3: TGTGCCAGCAGCTTAGTGGAGGGGCAGTTCTTC. This codes for CASSLVEGQFF.

The V and J genes are TRBV28 and TRBJ2-5; 8 nucleotides align to TRBD1. Per the germline V gene, CDR1 is MDHEN and CDR2 is SYDVKM. The CDR3 is 17 amino acids. V was pared by 5 bases and J by 1 base, with 12 bases of the junction left unmatched. CDR3 in amino acids: CASSLYSGTGLQETQYF. CDR3 nucleotide sequence: TGTGCCAGCAGTCTATATTCAGGGACAGGCCTCCAAGAGACCCAGTACTTC. Combining the CDR3 with reference TRBV28 and TRBJ2-5 gives the whole variable domain DVKVTQSSRYLVKRTGEKVFLECVQDMDHENMFWYRQDPGLGLRLIYFSYDVKMKEKGDIPEGYSVSREKKERFSLILESASTNQTSMYLCASSLYSGTGLQETQYFGPGTRLLVL.

The genes are TRBV3-1 (or the pseudogene TRBV3-2) and TRBJ2-3; 13 bases map to TRBD2. This CDR3 is built from 17 residues. Looked up from germline, CDR1 is LGHDT and CDR2 is YNNKEL (reference sequence). The V and J ends lost 2 bases and 4 bases, in that order; junction bases with no gene match: 6. The CDR3 DNA sequence: TGTGCCAGCAGCCAAATAGCGGGACTAGCGGGACCAGATACGCAGTATTTT. Translating it yields CASSQIAGLAGPDTQYF.

The chain joins TRBV19 to TRBJ2-3; 8 nucleotides line up with TRBD2. The CDR3 totals 16 residues. The germline V gene has CDR1 LNHDA and CDR2 SQIVND (reference sequence). With V trimmed by 3 bases and J by 6 bases, 11 bases remained unmatched. The DNA for the CDR3 is TGTGCCAGTAGTATGGACCGAGCGGGAGTTGTGGATACGCAGTATTTT. As protein: CASSMDRAGVVDTQYF.

The V call is TRBV10-1, the J call TRBJ2-1; 8 bases match TRBD1. Germline assignment: CDR1 WNHNN and CDR2 SYGVQD (reference sequence). The J segment lost 5 bases and the V segment lost 6 bases, leaving 3 bases of the junction unmatched. The CDR3 length is 13 residues. This CDR3 is CASSGQGHNEQFF. The CDR3 DNA reads TGCGCCAGCAGCGGACAGGGACACAATGAGCAGTTCTTC.

J is TRBJ1-2 and V is TRBV30; no firm D call. The CDR3 consists of 12 residues. V lost 8 bases and J 2 bases, leaving 12 bases between the germline ends. Germline CDR1 is GTSNPN and CDR2 is SVGIG (reference sequence). CDR3 region: CAGMTLNYGYTF. The CDR3 DNA reads TGTGCCGGGATGACATTAAACTATGGCTACACCTTC.

V gene TRBV11-3 combines with J gene TRBJ2-1, with D perhaps TRBD2 (6 bases). Between the trimmed V and J ends, which lost 8 bases and 8 bases, there was a span of 13 bases. This CDR3 spans 12 amino acids. The germline V gene has CDR1 SGHNT and CDR2 YENEEA. CDR3 nucleotide sequence: TGTGCCAGCGGGAGGCAAGTAGATGAGCAGTTCTTC. Protein sequence: CASGRQVDEQFF.

This clone was detected once. The chain has TRBV4-1 and TRBJ2-7; 8 bases are a match to TRBD1. After removal of 4 bases from V and 3 bases from J, the junction contained 5 bases not matched to a gene. There are 14 residues in the CDR3. Germline assignment: CDR1 MGHRA and CDR2 YSYEKL. CDR3 protein: CASSLGQANYEQYF. DNA of the CDR3: TGCGCCAGCAGCCTGGGACAGGCCAACTACGAGCAGTACTTC.

This chain joins TRBV5-6 and TRBJ1-2, with 10 nucleotides matching TRBD1. There are 15 residues in the CDR3. J was trimmed by 8 bases and V by 3 bases; bases with no gene match: 10. CDR1 and CDR2 from the germline V gene are SGHDT and YYEEEE. The CDR3, as DNA: TGTGCCAGCAGCTACCACGGGACAGGGGACATAGGCTACACCTTC. It specifies CASSYHGTGDIGYTF.

This sequence joins TRBV6-5 and TRBJ1-4, with 9 bases matching TRBD1. The CDR3 totals 15 residues. Trimming cost V 6 bases and J 8 bases; bases outside gene matches: 10. Germline values: CDR1 MNHEY, CDR2 SVGAGI. The CDR3 loop is CASRLLKTGGEKLFF. CDR3 sequence (DNA): TGTGCCAGCAGACTACTCAAGACAGGGGGAGAAAAACTGTTTTTT.

This clone was recorded at least ten times. This chain joins TRBV9 and TRBJ2-7; TRBD2 matches 7 bases. V lost 4 bases, J lost 2 bases, and 6 bases stayed unmatched. Germline-derived CDR1 and CDR2 are SGDLS and YYNGEE. The CDR3 extends over 14 amino acids. The CDR3 loop is CASSPGTTPYEQYF. In nucleotides, the CDR3 is TGTGCCAGCAGCCCGGGGACTACCCCCTACGAGCAGTACTTC.

The chain has TRBV7-3 and TRBJ2-2; 8 positions agree with TRBD2. The CDR3 sequence is 16 residues long. The V gene's germline CDR1 is SGHTA and CDR2 FQGTGA. With V trimmed by 2 bases and J by 3 bases, 5 bases remained unmatched. The CDR3: CASSLRGLADTGELFF. The CDR3 DNA reads TGTGCCAGCAGCTTACGCGGACTAGCTGACACCGGGGAGCTGTTTTTT.

The chain joins TRBV7-7 to TRBJ2-5, with 12 bases that match TRBD2. The CDR3 has 16 amino acids. Germline values: CDR1 SSHAT, CDR2 FNYEAQ (reference sequence). The junction had 4 bases not matched to a gene; V was cut back by 1 base and J by 4 bases. CDR3 nucleotides: TGTGCCAGCAGCTTAGGACTAGCGGGAGTTGGAGAGACCCAGTACTTC. This gives the protein CASSLGLAGVGETQYF.

This sequence joins TRBV24-1 and TRBJ1-2; 7 bases match TRBD1. The CDR3 consists of 13 residues. Germline-derived CDR1 and CDR2 are KGHDR and SFDVKD. J lost 4 bases, V lost 6 bases, and 4 bases had no gene match. The CDR3 region is CATSPRDSYGYTF. CDR3 sequence (DNA): TGTGCCACCAGTCCCAGGGACAGCTATGGCTACACCTTC.

This clone has ten or more counts. Here the CDR3 reads CASSEGPGQLSTEAFF. The CDR3 nucleotides are TGTGCCAGCAGTGAAGGACCAGGTCAGTTGAGTACTGAAGCTTTCTTT. V gene TRBV2 combines with J gene TRBJ1-1, with D uncertain. Per the germline V gene, CDR1 is SNHLY and CDR2 is FYNNEI. The V end was cut by 1 base, the J end by 5 bases, with 17 bases between. CDR3 length equals 16 residues.

CDR3 sequence reads: CATAGFGGGLDTQYF. The CDR3 nucleotides are TGTGCCACAGCAGGCTTCGGCGGGGGATTGGATACGCAGTATTTT. The gene calls are TRBV24-1 and TRBJ2-3; TRBD2 matches at 7 bases. V was pared by 10 bases and J by 6 bases, with 15 bases of the junction left unmatched. Germline V gene data show CDR1 as KGHDR and CDR2 as SFDVKD. The CDR3 consists of 15 residues.